Sequencing of this T cell receptor (beta chain) was carried out in a study of T cells in Graves' hyperthyroidism and ophthalmopathy. Each patient was aged 18 to 65 and had newly diagnosed hyperthyroidism of under 2 months' duration. Diagnostic assessment was based on clinical symptoms, serum thyroxine and TRAb, thyroid ultrasound and orbital computed tomography. Trimming shortened V by 7 bases and J by 1 base, and 17 bases separated the two germline ends. From germline, CDR1 is SGHTA and CDR2 FQGNSA. CDR3 length equals 15 residues. This clonotype was recorded at least ten times. Its specificity is unknown. Overall study results and limits: Ophthalmopathy prediction by the model preceded onset by a median roughly 6 months.

Researchers took RNA transcripts and amplified the TCR beta CDR3 regions from them. An initial round of RT-PCR targeting the TCR CDR3 relied on the HTBI primer set. TCRdb analysed the multiplex PCR reads with MiXCR anew, one entry per CDR3 protein. The data contain under 650,000 distinct CDR3 sequences, about a sixth of them seen just once; the ten biggest clones take up 3.8%. This TCR came from a woman in her twenties or thirties with Graves' hyperthyroidism. The specimen sequenced was blood. The chain employs TRBV7-2 and TRBJ2-7, with a possible D match to TRBD2 (7 bases). The CDR3: CASNEGGPPSYEQYF. The CDR3 coding sequence is TGTGCCAGCAATGAGGGGGGGCCTCCTTCCTACGAGCAGTACTTC.